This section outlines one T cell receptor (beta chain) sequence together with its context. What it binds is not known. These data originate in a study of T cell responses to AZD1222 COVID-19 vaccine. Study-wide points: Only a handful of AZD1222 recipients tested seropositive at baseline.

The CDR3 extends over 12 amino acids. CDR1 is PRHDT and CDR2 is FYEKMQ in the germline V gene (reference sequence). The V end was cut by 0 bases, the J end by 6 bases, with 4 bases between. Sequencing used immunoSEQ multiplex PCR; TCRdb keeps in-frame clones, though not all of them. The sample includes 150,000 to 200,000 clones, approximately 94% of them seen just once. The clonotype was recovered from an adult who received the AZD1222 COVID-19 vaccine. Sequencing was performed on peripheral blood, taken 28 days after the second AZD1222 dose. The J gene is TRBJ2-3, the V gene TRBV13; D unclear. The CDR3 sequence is CASSLGLDTQYF. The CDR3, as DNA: TGTGCCAGCAGCTTAGGACTGGATACGCAGTATTTT.